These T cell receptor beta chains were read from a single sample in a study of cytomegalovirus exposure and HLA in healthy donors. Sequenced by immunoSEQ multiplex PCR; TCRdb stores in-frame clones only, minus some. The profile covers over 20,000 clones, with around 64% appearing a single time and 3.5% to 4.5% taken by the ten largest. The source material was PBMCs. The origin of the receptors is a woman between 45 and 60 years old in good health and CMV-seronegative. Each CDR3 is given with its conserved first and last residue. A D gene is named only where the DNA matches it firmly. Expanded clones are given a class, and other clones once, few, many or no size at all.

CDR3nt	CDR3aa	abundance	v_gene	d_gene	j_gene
TGCAGCGTCCTTGGGACAGTTTCAATCTCTGGGGCCAACGTCCTGACTTTC	CSVLGTVSISGANVLTF	NA	TRBV29-1	TRBD1	TRBJ2-6
TGTGCCAGCAGCTTGGGGACTACCTACGAGCAGTACTTC	CASSLGTTYEQYF	NA	TRBV5-6	NA	TRBJ2-7
TGTGCCATCAGTGAGTCCCAGTCGACTGGGGCGACCTACGAGCAGTACTTC	CAISESQSTGATYEQYF	NA	TRBV10-3	NA	TRBJ2-7
TGCAGTGCTCACTCTAACTATGGCTACACCTTC	CSAHSNYGYTF	NA	TRBV20-1	NA	TRBJ1-2
TGTGCCAGCAGTGAAGAGCCTCAGCCCCAGCATTTT	CASSEEPQPQHF	NA	TRBV6-1	NA	TRBJ1-5
TGTGCCAGCTCCCCCGTGGGCCCTGAAGCTTTCTTT	CASSPVGPEAFF	NA	TRBV7-2	NA	TRBJ1-1
TGTGCCAGTATCAGGGGAGTCAATGAAAAACTGTTTTTT	CASIRGVNEKLFF	NA	TRBV6-5	NA	TRBJ1-4
TGTGCCATCAGCCAGACAGGGGAGGATGGAGAGACCCAGTACTTC	CAISQTGEDGETQYF	NA	TRBV10-3	TRBD1	TRBJ2-5
TGCAGCGTTGGGCCCAGGGTGGCCAACTATGGCTACACCTTC	CSVGPRVANYGYTF	once	TRBV29-1	NA	TRBJ1-2
TGTGCCAGCAGTGCCGGACTTTATGGCTACACCTTC	CASSAGLYGYTF	NA	TRBV27	NA	TRBJ1-2
TGTGCCAGCAGAACAGGGAGGGAAGAGACCCAGTACTTC	CASRTGREETQYF	few	TRBV11-2	NA	TRBJ2-5
TGTGCCAGCAGTACCCCTGACAGGGAAGAGACCCAGTACTTC	CASSTPDREETQYF	NA	TRBV28	TRBD1	TRBJ2-5
TGTGCCAGCTCACCAACACCCACAGATACGCAGTATTTT	CASSPTPTDTQYF	once	TRBV18	NA	TRBJ2-3
TGTGCCAGCAGTTTACCGTATAACACTGAAGCTTTCTTT	CASSLPYNTEAFF	NA	TRBV28	NA	TRBJ1-1
TGCAGCGGACTCGGGACCGGGGAGCTGTTTTTT	CSGLGTGELFF	NA	TRBV29-1	NA	TRBJ2-2
TGCAGCGTTGAGGAATCGACAGGCTATGGCTACACCTTC	CSVEESTGYGYTF	NA	TRBV29-1	NA	TRBJ1-2
TGTGCCAGCAGTGATGTGGACAGGAACTATGGCTACACCTTC	CASSDVDRNYGYTF	few	TRBV6-1	TRBD1	TRBJ1-2